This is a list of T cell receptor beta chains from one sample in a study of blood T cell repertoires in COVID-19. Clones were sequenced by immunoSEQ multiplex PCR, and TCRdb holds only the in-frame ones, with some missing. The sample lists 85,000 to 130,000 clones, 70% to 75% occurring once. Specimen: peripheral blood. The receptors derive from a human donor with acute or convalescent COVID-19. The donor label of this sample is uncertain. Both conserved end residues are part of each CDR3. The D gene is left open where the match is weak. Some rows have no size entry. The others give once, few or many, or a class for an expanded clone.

cdr3_nt: TGTGCCTTGGCCGGGACAAGAAACACCGGGGAGCTGTTTTTT; cdr3_aa: CALAGTRNTGELFF; v_call: TRBV30; d_call: -; clone_size: many; j_call: TRBJ2-2
cdr3_nt: TGTGCCTGGAGTCGAGGGTTCAACAATGAGCAGTTCTTC; cdr3_aa: CAWSRGFNNEQFF; v_call: TRBV30; d_call: -; clone_size: -; j_call: TRBJ2-1
cdr3_nt: TGTGCCACCAGCAGAGATCCCCGCGCGAGCAGGGCTAATAATTCACCCCTCCACTTT; cdr3_aa: CATSRDPRASRANNSPLHF; v_call: TRBV15; d_call: -; clone_size: -; j_call: TRBJ1-6
cdr3_nt: TGTGCCAGCAGTTATTTGCAGGGGAACACCGGGGAGCTGTTTTTT; cdr3_aa: CASSYLQGNTGELFF; v_call: TRBV2; d_call: -; clone_size: once; j_call: TRBJ2-2
cdr3_nt: TGTGCCAGCAGCTGGACAGGGGCCGGGGAGCTGTTTTTT; cdr3_aa: CASSWTGAGELFF; v_call: TRBV11-2; d_call: TRBD1; clone_size: -; j_call: TRBJ2-2
cdr3_nt: TGCGCCAGCAGCACGACTAGCGATGAGCAGTTCTTC; cdr3_aa: CASSTTSDEQFF; v_call: TRBV5-1; d_call: TRBD2; clone_size: once; j_call: TRBJ2-1
cdr3_nt: TGTGCCAGCAGCTTAAAGCGACAGCAAGAGACCCAGTACTTC; cdr3_aa: CASSLKRQQETQYF; v_call: TRBV7-2; d_call: -; clone_size: -; j_call: TRBJ2-5
cdr3_nt: TGTGCCAGCAGCGTAGAGGTGACTCCAGACCAGTCTAACTATGGCTACACCTTC; cdr3_aa: CASSVEVTPDQSNYGYTF; v_call: TRBV9; d_call: -; clone_size: -; j_call: TRBJ1-2
cdr3_nt: TGTGCCAGCAGCTCTCTAGCCAAAAACATTCAGTACTTC; cdr3_aa: CASSSLAKNIQYF; v_call: TRBV12-3/TRBV12-4; d_call: -; clone_size: few; j_call: TRBJ2-4
cdr3_nt: TGTGCCAGCAGTTACTCGAACAGGGCGGATGGCTACACCTTC; cdr3_aa: CASSYSNRADGYTF; v_call: TRBV6-5; d_call: -; clone_size: few; j_call: TRBJ1-2
cdr3_nt: TGTGCCAGCAGCTCGGGACAGGGCCCTTATGGCTACACCTTC; cdr3_aa: CASSSGQGPYGYTF; v_call: TRBV7-8; d_call: TRBD1; clone_size: few; j_call: TRBJ1-2
cdr3_nt: TGTGCCAGCAGTTTCGGGGGGGTAACTGAAGCTTTCTTT; cdr3_aa: CASSFGGVTEAFF; v_call: TRBV12-3/TRBV12-4; d_call: -; clone_size: few; j_call: TRBJ1-1
cdr3_nt: TGTGCCAGCAGCCGGACAGGGCAAGATGAAAAACTGTTTTTT; cdr3_aa: CASSRTGQDEKLFF; v_call: TRBV13; d_call: TRBD1; clone_size: -; j_call: TRBJ1-4
cdr3_nt: TGTGCCAGCAGCAAAGAGAGGGATTCAGGAAACACCATATATTTT; cdr3_aa: CASSKERDSGNTIYF; v_call: TRBV21-1; d_call: -; clone_size: many; j_call: TRBJ1-3
cdr3_nt: TGCAGTGCTAGTTTCGGGGACACTGAAGCTTTCTTT; cdr3_aa: CSASFGDTEAFF; v_call: TRBV20-1; d_call: -; clone_size: once; j_call: TRBJ1-1
cdr3_nt: TGCAGCGTTGAAAAATCAGGTCTCTCTGAAGCTTTCTTT; cdr3_aa: CSVEKSGLSEAFF; v_call: TRBV29-1; d_call: -; clone_size: -; j_call: TRBJ1-1
cdr3_nt: TGCGCCAGCAGCTTGGGGGGACAACTTGAGAACACTGAAGCTTTCTTT; cdr3_aa: CASSLGGQLENTEAFF; v_call: TRBV5-1; d_call: -; clone_size: -; j_call: TRBJ1-1
cdr3_nt: TGTGCCAGCAGCCAAGATGGAGCACAGGCTCTGACTTTC; cdr3_aa: CASSQDGAQALTF; v_call: TRBV3-1/TRBV3-2; d_call: -; clone_size: -; j_call: TRBJ2-6
cdr3_nt: TGCGCCAGCAGCCAAGATCAGGGACAGCTGTTTTTT; cdr3_aa: CASSQDQGQLFF; v_call: TRBV4-1; d_call: TRBD1; clone_size: -; j_call: TRBJ1-4
cdr3_nt: TGTGCCAGCAGCCAAGTCTCCGGGAACCTCCACAATGAGCAGTTCTTC; cdr3_aa: CASSQVSGNLHNEQFF; v_call: TRBV3-1/TRBV3-2; d_call: -; clone_size: -; j_call: TRBJ2-1
cdr3_nt: TGTGCCAGCCGAGGGCGGGGGGAATCAGATACGCAGTATTTT; cdr3_aa: CASRGRGESDTQYF; v_call: TRBV6-5; d_call: TRBD2; clone_size: -; j_call: TRBJ2-3
cdr3_nt: TGCAGTGCTAGAGATGAGCCCCCCACCTTC; cdr3_aa: CSARDEPPTF; v_call: TRBV20-1; d_call: -; clone_size: -; j_call: TRBJ1-2
cdr3_nt: TGTGCCAGCAGTTTAGGGGGGAGTCATCAGCCCCAGCATTTT; cdr3_aa: CASSLGGSHQPQHF; v_call: TRBV28; d_call: -; clone_size: -; j_call: TRBJ1-5
cdr3_nt: TGTGCCAGCAGCGTAGCTACAGGACAGGGACAAGAGACCCAGTACTTC; cdr3_aa: CASSVATGQGQETQYF; v_call: TRBV9; d_call: TRBD1; clone_size: -; j_call: TRBJ2-5
cdr3_nt: TGTGCCAGCAGGCAGGGGGCGAGGAGTGAAAAACTGTTTTTT; cdr3_aa: CASRQGARSEKLFF; v_call: TRBV2; d_call: TRBD1; clone_size: -; j_call: TRBJ1-4
cdr3_nt: TGTGCCACCAGTGAGTCGGGACAGGGGGCTAATCAGCCCCAGCATTTT; cdr3_aa: CATSESGQGANQPQHF; v_call: TRBV24-1; d_call: TRBD1; clone_size: -; j_call: TRBJ1-5
cdr3_nt: TGTGCCAGCTCACCCAGGCTTACAGATACGCAGTATTTT; cdr3_aa: CASSPRLTDTQYF; v_call: TRBV18; d_call: -; clone_size: -; j_call: TRBJ2-3
cdr3_nt: TGTGCCAGCAGTGAAGCGCGACGGGGAGAGCAGTTCTTC; cdr3_aa: CASSEARRGEQFF; v_call: TRBV6-1; d_call: -; clone_size: once; j_call: TRBJ2-1